One sample yielded the 18 T cell receptor beta chains listed below, sequenced in a study of CD8+ T cells in alopecia areata (dated by TCRdb to between 2018 and 2020). What this sample's treatment or condition label stands for: oral pan-JAK inhibitor, 5-10 mg twice daily. Library construction relied on the immunoSEQ multiplex PCR assay. RNA was extracted from all samples and reverse transcribed into cDNA, which served as template for TCR sequencing. TCRdb limited this immuneACCESS table to in-frame rearrangements with V and J called. A share of clones is missing; checked studies link under half to unresolved V genes, and the rest is unexplained. This sample comprises 200,000 or so clones, less than 50% of them detected only once. The leading ten clones occupy roughly 2.8% of the sample. The sequences come from CD4+ T cells sorted from blood, collected at approximately week 39, from a patient treated with tofacitinib. The receptors derive from a human donor with alopecia areata.

This clone was observed a handful of times. CDR3 sequence reads: CASSLQWRGDSVSYEQYF. The CDR3 DNA reads as TGTGCCAGCAGCTTACAGTGGAGAGGGGACAGTGTGAGCTACGAGCAGTACTTC. This chain uses TRBV7-9 with TRBJ2-7; 7 bases align to TRBD1. The ends lost 2 bases at V and 3 bases at J; junction bases unmatched: 16. In germline, CDR1 is SEHNR, CDR2 FQNEAQ (reference sequence). This CDR3 comprises 18 residues.

The V gene is TRBV18, the J gene TRBJ2-2; perhaps TRBD2 as D (5 bases). The germline gives CDR1 KGHSH, CDR2 LQKENI. This CDR3 region has 14 residues. Trimming stripped 7 bases from V and 6 bases from J, with 15 bases between. CDR3 in amino acids: CASCTTRSAGELFF. CDR3 DNA: TGTGCCAGCTGTACTACTAGATCCGCCGGGGAGCTGTTTTTT.

This clone was seen more than once but under ten times. The chain links TRBV5-1 to TRBJ1-2; D is perhaps TRBD1 (5 bases). The V gene's germline CDR1 is SGHRS and CDR2 YFSETQ. The CDR3 length is 12 residues. Trimming took 6 bases from V and 7 from J, leaving 13 bases between them. CDR3 sequence: CASTGQGPGYTF. In DNA form, the CDR3 reads TGCGCCAGCACCGGCCAGGGTCCTGGCTACACCTTC.

V gene TRBV6-5 combines with J gene TRBJ2-3; the D is unclear. Germline CDR1 MNHEY, CDR2 SVGAGI. The CDR3 runs 13 residues. V was clipped by 6 bases and J by 3 bases, with 10 bases between them. CDR3 residues: CASRPLGTDTQYF. For the CDR3, the DNA is TGTGCCAGCAGACCACTGGGTACAGATACGCAGTATTTT.

This clone appeared a few times. The V gene is TRBV2, the J gene TRBJ2-7; D assignment may be TRBD1 or TRBD2 (5 bases each). V lost 4 bases, J lost 0 bases, and 7 bases lay in between. Looked up from germline, CDR1 is SNHLY and CDR2 is FYNNEI. CDR3 length equals 13 residues. The CDR3 spells CASSAGTSYEQYF. CDR3 nucleotide sequence: TGTGCCAGCAGTGCCGGGACCTCCTACGAGCAGTACTTC. Combining the CDR3 with reference TRBV2 and TRBJ2-7 gives the whole variable domain EPEVTQTPSHQVTQMGQEVILRCVPISNHLYFYWYRQILGQKVEFLVSFYNNEISEKSEIFDDQFSVERPDGSNFTLKIRSTKLEDSAMYFCASSAGTSYEQYFGPGTRLTVT.

This clone was counted only a few times. The chain joins TRBV29-1 to TRBJ1-5; D remains unclear. The CDR3 loop spans 13 amino acids. CDR1 and CDR2 from the germline V gene are SQVTM and ANQGSEA. V lost 6 bases and J lost 4, with 13 bases in between. The CDR3 loop is CSVSSGWNQPQHF. The DNA of the CDR3 is TGCAGCGTGAGTTCAGGTTGGAATCAGCCCCAGCATTTT.

The chain uses TRBV29-1 and TRBJ2-2, with no clear D. V was cut by 6 bases and J by 1 base, with 18 bases left in between. The germline V gene encodes CDR1 SQVTM and CDR2 ANQGSEA. The CDR3 consists of 16 residues. CDR3 protein: CSVELSGSKNTGELFF. In nucleotides, the CDR3 is TGCAGCGTCGAACTAAGTGGGTCCAAGAACACCGGGGAGCTGTTTTTT.

The CDR3 is CASSLQRNTEAFF. DNA of the CDR3: TGTGCCAGCAGTCTGCAGAGGAACACTGAAGCTTTCTTT. The V call is TRBV27, the J call TRBJ1-1; no reliable D call. The CDR3 is 13 residues long. Germline CDR1 MNHEY, CDR2 SMNVEV (reference sequence). The V end lost 5 bases, the J end lost 1 base, and 8 bases lay between the germline ends.

Comments on this clone: A read error may explain this, as a much larger clone is one base away. The J gene is TRBJ2-1, the V gene TRBV14; 8 bases line up with TRBD2. Losses at the gene ends were 6 bases for V and 10 bases for J; bases not matched to a gene: 5. CDR1 and CDR2 from the germline V gene are SGHDN and FVKESK. This CDR3 comprises 12 residues. CDR3 residues: CASRRGGGEQFF. The CDR3 nucleotides are TGTGCCAGCAGACGGGGGGGCGGAGAGCAGTTCTTC. Based on the CDR3 plus reference TRBV14 and TRBJ2-1, the full variable domain is EAGVTQFPSHSVIEKGQTVTLRCDPISGHDNLYWYRRVMGKEIKFLLHFVKESKQDESGMPNNRFLAERTGGTYSTLKVQPAELEDSGVYFCASRRGGGEQFFGPGTRLTVL.

This clone was picked up a small number of times. This chain uses TRBV15 with TRBJ1-1; D unresolved. This CDR3 has 14 amino acids. Germline loops: CDR1 LNHNV, CDR2 YYDKDF (reference sequence). V was trimmed by 5 bases and J by 4 bases, leaving 14 bases between them. The CDR3 spells CATSHGVRGTEAFF. DNA for the CDR3: TGTGCCACCAGCCATGGGGTTCGAGGCACTGAAGCTTTCTTT.

This rearrangement joins TRBV5-1 to TRBJ2-7; the D call may be TRBD1 or TRBD2 (5 bases each). This CDR3 spans 13 amino acids. The V end was cut by 4 bases, the J end by 6 bases, with 14 bases between. Germline V gene lookup returns CDR1 SGHRS and CDR2 YFSETQ. The CDR3 DNA is TGCGCCAGCAGCCAGGGACCATTGACCGAGCAGTACTTC. Amino acid sequence: CASSQGPLTEQYF.

The chain employs TRBV19 and TRBJ2-2; D might be TRBD2 (6 bases). Germline assignment: CDR1 LNHDA and CDR2 SQIVND (reference sequence). CDR3 size: 14 residues. Trimming shortened V by 6 bases and J by 5 bases, and 13 bases separated the two germline ends. CDR3 in DNA: TGTGCCAGTAGAGGGACTGGGTCTACCGGGGAGCTGTTTTTT. Translated, it gives CASRGTGSTGELFF.

The chain combines TRBV2 with TRBJ1-2; possible D gene TRBD1, 5 bases. V was pared by 9 bases and J by 4 bases, with 12 bases between. This CDR3 is 12 amino acids long. The V gene's germline CDR1 is SNHLY and CDR2 FYNNEI. CDR3 sequence (DNA): TGTGCCAGTAGGGACTCTACCTATGGCTACACCTTC. This gives the protein CASRDSTYGYTF.

This clone was seen just once. This chain uses TRBV5-6 with TRBJ2-3; 9 bases align to TRBD1. V dropped 1 base and J dropped 8; count of bases not matched to a gene: 11. CDR3 length equals 16 residues. Germline CDR1 and CDR2: SGHDT and YYEEEE. CDR3 sequence: CASSLSPGTGSGTQYF. The CDR3, as DNA: TGTGCCAGCAGCTTGAGTCCCGGGACAGGGTCAGGTACGCAGTATTTT.

This clone was picked up many times. The genes are TRBV2 and TRBJ1-4; weak D call: TRBD1 (6 bases). This CDR3 spans 13 amino acids. Germline loops: CDR1 SNHLY, CDR2 FYNNEI. V lost 0 bases, J lost 10 bases, and 9 bases lay in between. CDR3 in DNA: TGTGCCAGCAGTGAAGCGCAAGGGGGAAAACTGTTTTTT. This codes for CASSEAQGGKLFF.

J is TRBJ2-5 and V is TRBV11-2, with D uncertain. The germline gives CDR1 SGHAT, CDR2 FQNNGV. V shed 5 bases and J shed 5 bases, with 21 bases lying between them. The CDR3 runs 16 residues. The CDR3 nucleotides are TGTGCCAGCAGCAACCTTAAAGCACCGGATTGGGAGACCCAGTACTTC. Amino acids: CASSNLKAPDWETQYF. Together with reference TRBV11-2 and TRBJ2-5, the CDR3 gives the full variable domain: EAGVAQSPRYKIIEKRQSVAFWCNPISGHATLYWYQQILGQGPKLLIQFQNNGVVDDSQLPKDRFSAERLKGVDSTLKIQPAKLEDSAVYLCASSNLKAPDWETQYFGPGTRLLVL.

This clone was seen only a few times. The J gene is TRBJ2-5, the V gene TRBV29-1; 8 bases fit TRBD2. The CDR3 contains 14 residues. Losses at the gene ends were 7 bases for V and 4 bases for J; bases not matched to a gene: 11. Germline assignment: CDR1 SQVTM and CDR2 ANQGSEA. The CDR3 DNA reads as TGCAGCGGCCTTAACGGGCTAGCGGGAGAGACCCAGTACTTC. This encodes CSGLNGLAGETQYF.

The chain carries TRBV6-5 and TRBJ2-7; 7 nucleotides match TRBD2. The trim removed 7 bases at V and 3 bases at J, leaving 12 bases unmatched. Germline V gives CDR1 MNHEY, CDR2 SVGAGI. The CDR3 is 15 amino acids. The DNA of the CDR3 is TGTGCCAGCACCTCCTGGGGGGGAGCGGGCTACGAGCAGTACTTC. As protein: CASTSWGGAGYEQYF.